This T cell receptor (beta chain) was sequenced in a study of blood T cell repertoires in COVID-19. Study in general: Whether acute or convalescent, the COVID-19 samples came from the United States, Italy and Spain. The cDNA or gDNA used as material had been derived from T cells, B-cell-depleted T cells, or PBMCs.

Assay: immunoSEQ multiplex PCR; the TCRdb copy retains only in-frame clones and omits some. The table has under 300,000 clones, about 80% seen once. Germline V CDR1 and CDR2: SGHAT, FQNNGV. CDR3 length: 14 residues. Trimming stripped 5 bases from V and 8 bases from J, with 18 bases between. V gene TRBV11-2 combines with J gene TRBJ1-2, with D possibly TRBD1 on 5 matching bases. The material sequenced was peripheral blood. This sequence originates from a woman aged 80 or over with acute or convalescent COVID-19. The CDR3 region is CASSPRQFPKGYTF. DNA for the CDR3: TGTGCCAGCAGCCCCCGACAGTTTCCTAAAGGCTACACCTTC.